This T cell receptor beta chain was retrieved from a study of CD8+ T cells in alopecia areata. On the study more broadly: Those treated were given oral tofacitinib at 5 to 10 mg twice daily. Findings and caveats of the study: Clarity of TCR sharing across patients fell short of that in mice, possibly HLA-related.

As concerns this clone: What it binds is not known.

Documented treatment: oral pan-JAK inhibitor, 5-10 mg twice daily. Sorting of PBMCs yielded the CD4+ and CD8+ T cells. With 5 bases removed from V and 4 bases from J, the gap between germline ends came to 8 bases. The length of the CDR3 is 12 residues. Germline lookup yields CDR1 SQVTM and CDR2 ANQGSEA. After isolation, RNA underwent reverse transcription to generate cDNA as the sequencing template. Only in-frame clones appear in the TCRdb table, and some are missing; sequencing was by immunoSEQ multiplex PCR. The profile shows 190,000 or so clones, roughly three fifths of them singletons. Specimen: CD4+ T cells sorted from blood, collected at week 4, from a patient treated with tofacitinib. The receptor was derived from a human donor with alopecia areata. This rearrangement joins TRBV29-1 to TRBJ2-2; D might be TRBD2 (5 bases). The CDR3 DNA reads as TGCAGCGTTTCGGGATTCACCGGGGAGCTGTTTTTT. Its translation is CSVSGFTGELFF.